The next 3 T cell receptor beta chains were all read from a single sample in a study of T cell responses to AZD1222 COVID-19 vaccine. Libraries were prepared by immunoSEQ multiplex PCR; TCRdb keeps only in-frame clonotypes and omits some of them. The sample contains some 140,000 clones, 80% to 90% of which appear only once. The input for sequencing was peripheral blood, taken on day 0 of AZD1222 vaccination. These receptors were collected from an adult in good health.

This clone appeared once. This sequence joins TRBV9 and TRBJ1-2; D remains ambiguous. The ends were cut back, 3 bases at V and 4 bases at J, with 10 bases in the middle. The germline V gene encodes CDR1 SGDLS and CDR2 YYNGEE. The CDR3 is made up of 13 amino acids. The chain's CDR3 is CASSAGPSYGYTF. In DNA, the CDR3 is TGTGCCAGCAGCGCTGGACCGTCCTATGGCTACACCTTC.

This chain connects TRBV3-1 (or the pseudogene TRBV3-2) to TRBJ1-2, with a possible D match to TRBD1 (6 bases). The germline CDR1 and CDR2 sequences are LGHDT and YNNKEL (reference sequence). V shed 1 base and J shed 0 bases, with 18 bases lying between them. The CDR3 sequence is 18 residues long. The CDR3 sequence is CASSQALLEGVTNYGYTF. In DNA form, the CDR3 reads TGTGCCAGCAGCCAAGCCCTCTTGGAGGGGGTCACTAACTATGGCTACACCTTC.

This sequence joins TRBV27 and TRBJ1-1, with unresolved D. Trimming stripped 6 bases from V and 1 base from J, with 9 bases between. The CDR3 covers 13 residues. Germline V gene data show CDR1 as MNHEY and CDR2 as SMNVEV (reference sequence). CDR3 nucleotides: TGTGCCAGCAGGAGCGCGTCGAACACTGAAGCTTTCTTT. Its protein is CASRSASNTEAFF.